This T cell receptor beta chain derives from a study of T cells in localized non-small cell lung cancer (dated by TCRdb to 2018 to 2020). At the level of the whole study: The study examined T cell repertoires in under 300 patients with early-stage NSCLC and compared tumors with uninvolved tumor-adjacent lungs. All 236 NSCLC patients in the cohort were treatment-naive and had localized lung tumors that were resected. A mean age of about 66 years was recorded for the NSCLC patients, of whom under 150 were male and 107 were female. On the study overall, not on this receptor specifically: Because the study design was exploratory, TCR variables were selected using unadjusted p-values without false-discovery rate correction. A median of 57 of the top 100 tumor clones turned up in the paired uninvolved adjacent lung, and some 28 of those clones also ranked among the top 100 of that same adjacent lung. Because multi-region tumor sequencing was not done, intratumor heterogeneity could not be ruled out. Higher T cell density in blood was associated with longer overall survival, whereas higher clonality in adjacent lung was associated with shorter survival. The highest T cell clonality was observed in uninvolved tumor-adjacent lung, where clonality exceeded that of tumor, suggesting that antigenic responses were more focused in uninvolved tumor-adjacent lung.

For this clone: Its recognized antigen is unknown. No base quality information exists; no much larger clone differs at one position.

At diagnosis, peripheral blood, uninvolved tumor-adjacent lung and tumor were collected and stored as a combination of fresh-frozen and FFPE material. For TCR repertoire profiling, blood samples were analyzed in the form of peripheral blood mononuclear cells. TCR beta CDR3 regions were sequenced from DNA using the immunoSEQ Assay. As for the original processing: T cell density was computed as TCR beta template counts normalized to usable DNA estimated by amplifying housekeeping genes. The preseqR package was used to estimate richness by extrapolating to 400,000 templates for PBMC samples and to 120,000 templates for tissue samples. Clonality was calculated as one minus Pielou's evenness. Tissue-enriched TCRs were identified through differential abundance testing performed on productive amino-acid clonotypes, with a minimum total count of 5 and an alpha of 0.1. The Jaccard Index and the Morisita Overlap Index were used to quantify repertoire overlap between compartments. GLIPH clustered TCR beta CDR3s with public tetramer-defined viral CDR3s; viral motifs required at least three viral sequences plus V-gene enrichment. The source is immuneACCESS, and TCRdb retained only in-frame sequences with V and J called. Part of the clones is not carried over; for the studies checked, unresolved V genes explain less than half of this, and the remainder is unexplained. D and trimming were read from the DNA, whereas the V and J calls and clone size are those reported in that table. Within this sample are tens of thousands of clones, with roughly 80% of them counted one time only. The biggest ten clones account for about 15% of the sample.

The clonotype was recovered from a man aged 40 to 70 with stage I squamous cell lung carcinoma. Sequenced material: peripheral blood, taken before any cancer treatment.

The DNA sequence reads TGTGCCTCCCGGGGGTTTCAGCCCCAGCATTTT. Its translation reads: CASRGFQPQHF. The chain uses TRBV2 and TRBJ1-5, with a weak D call of TRBD1 (5 bases match). The junction carries 11 bases between V and J, which are trimmed by 11 bases and 6 bases respectively. The CDR3 goes from the cysteine to the phenylalanine over 11 residues. Here the CDR3 DNA is all that survives: 33 bases in frame from base 1. For CDR1 and CDR2, the germline V gene lists SNHLY and FYNNEI.